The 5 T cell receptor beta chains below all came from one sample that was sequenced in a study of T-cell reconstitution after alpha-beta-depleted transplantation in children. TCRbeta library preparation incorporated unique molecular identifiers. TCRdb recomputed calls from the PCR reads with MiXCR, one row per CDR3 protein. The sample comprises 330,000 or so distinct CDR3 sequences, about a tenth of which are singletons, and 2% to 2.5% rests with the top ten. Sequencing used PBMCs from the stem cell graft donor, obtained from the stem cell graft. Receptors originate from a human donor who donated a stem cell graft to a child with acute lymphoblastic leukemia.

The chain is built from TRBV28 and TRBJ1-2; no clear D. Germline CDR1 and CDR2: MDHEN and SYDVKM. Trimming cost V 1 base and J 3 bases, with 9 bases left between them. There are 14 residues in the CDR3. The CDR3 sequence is CASSLFNSHYGYTF. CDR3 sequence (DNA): TGTGCCAGCAGTTTATTCAACAGCCACTATGGCTACACCTTC.

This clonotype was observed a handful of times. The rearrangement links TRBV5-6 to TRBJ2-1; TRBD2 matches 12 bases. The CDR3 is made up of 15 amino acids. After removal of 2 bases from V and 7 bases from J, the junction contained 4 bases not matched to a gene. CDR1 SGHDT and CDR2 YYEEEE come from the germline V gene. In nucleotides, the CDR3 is TGTGCCAGCAGCTTCTGGCTAGCGGGAGGGAATGAGCAGTTCTTC. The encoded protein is CASSFWLAGGNEQFF. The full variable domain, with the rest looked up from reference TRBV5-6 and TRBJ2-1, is DAGVTQSPTHLIKTRGQQVTLRCSPKSGHDTVSWYQQALGQGPQFIFQYYEEEERQRGNFPDRFSGHQFPNYSSELNVNALLLGDSALYLCASSFWLAGGNEQFFGPGTRLTVL.

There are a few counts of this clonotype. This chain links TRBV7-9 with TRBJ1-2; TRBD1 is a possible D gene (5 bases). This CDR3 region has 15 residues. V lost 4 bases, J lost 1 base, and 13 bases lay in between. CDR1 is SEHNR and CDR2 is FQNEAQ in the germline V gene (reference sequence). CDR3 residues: CASSSLTGLNYGYTF. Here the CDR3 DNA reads TGTGCCAGCAGCTCTCTGACGGGACTTAACTATGGCTACACCTTC.

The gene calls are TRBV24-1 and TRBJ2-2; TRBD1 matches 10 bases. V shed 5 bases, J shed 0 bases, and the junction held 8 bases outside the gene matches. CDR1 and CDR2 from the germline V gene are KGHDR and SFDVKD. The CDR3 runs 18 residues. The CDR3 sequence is CATSAHGTGAANTGELFF. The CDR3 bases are TGTGCCACCAGTGCACACGGGACAGGGGCGGCGAACACCGGGGAGCTGTTTTTT.

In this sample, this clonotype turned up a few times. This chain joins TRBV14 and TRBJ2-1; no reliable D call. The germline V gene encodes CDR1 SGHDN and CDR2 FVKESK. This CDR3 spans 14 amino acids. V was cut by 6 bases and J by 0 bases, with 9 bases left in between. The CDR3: CASSPLGSYNEQFF. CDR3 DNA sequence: TGTGCCAGCAGTCCTCTAGGCTCCTACAATGAGCAGTTCTTC.